Many counts were recorded for the clone carrying this TCR beta chain. The target antigen is unknown. The CDR3 contains 17 residues. Looked up from germline, CDR1 is MNHNS and CDR2 is SASEGT. V dropped 6 bases and J dropped 0 bases, with 18 bases sitting between them. Axillary draining lymph nodes of breast cancer patients supplied the node samples. The sample originates from a study of breast tumors, draining lymph nodes, adjacent tissues. Study results and caveats: Tumor T cell lymph node origin was a supported hypothesis, not proven. Tumors had less TCR diversity than lymph nodes, more than nontumor tissue.

MiXCR, applied by TCRdb to the multiplex PCR reads, yields one record per CDR3 protein. Here the sample spans some 130,000 distinct CDR3 sequences, under 25% being singletons. The sequenced material came from axillary lymph node tissue. The receptor was derived from a female donor with breast cancer. Some clones in this sample may be carry-over from other donors' samples. The J gene is TRBJ2-1, the V gene TRBV6-1; D is possibly TRBD1 (5 bases). The CDR3 coding sequence is TGTGCCAGCAGAGTAGGCCTAACAGGTAGCTCCTACAATGAGCAGTTCTTC. It codes for CASRVGLTGSSYNEQFF.